This TCR beta chain was found in a study of type 1 regulatory T cells. This clonotype was picked up a small number of times. TCRdb ran MiXCR on the reads and lists one entry per CDR3 protein. This table holds 80,000 to 100,000 distinct CDR3 sequences, roughly 31% found once. Per the germline V gene, CDR1 is LGHDT and CDR2 is YNNKEL (reference sequence). The CDR3 totals 16 residues. V was clipped by 3 bases and J by 4 bases; unmatched bases: 6. V and J are TRBV3-1 and TRBJ1-6, with 7 positions matching TRBD1. The TCR comes from a human donor in good health. Specimen: CD4+ T cells, either the whole sample or a sorted fraction (not recorded which). CDR3 amino acids: CASSQPDRVYNSPLHF. The CDR3 DNA sequence: TGTGCCAGCAGCCAGCCTGACAGGGTGTATAATTCACCCCTCCACTTT.